These 11 T cell receptor beta chains share one sample of origin, sequenced in a study of blood T cell repertoires in COVID-19. Repertoires were generated with immunoSEQ multiplex PCR, while TCRdb's copy carries only in-frame clones and drops some. The sample consists of under 250,000 clones, approximately 85% of them appearing once. The sequencing input was peripheral blood. The receptors were sampled from a woman in her 70s with COVID-19, enrolled during active disease.

The chain is built from TRBV7-8 and TRBJ1-4; D gene uncertain. Per the germline V gene, CDR1 is SGHVS and CDR2 is FQNEAQ. This CDR3 spans 16 amino acids. V lost 1 base, J lost 4 bases, and 13 bases lay in between. The CDR3 is CASSLVIGGYNEKLFF. Here the CDR3 DNA reads TGTGCCAGCAGCTTAGTTATCGGCGGATATAATGAAAAACTGTTTTTT.

The J gene is TRBJ1-1, the V gene TRBV18; D is perhaps TRBD1 (5 bases). Germline values: CDR1 KGHSH, CDR2 LQKENI. The CDR3 is 14 amino acids. With 3 bases removed from V and 4 bases from J, the gap between germline ends came to 12 bases. CDR3 amino acids: CASSPGPGGTEAFF. In DNA form, the CDR3 reads TGTGCCAGCTCACCTGGACCGGGGGGCACTGAAGCTTTCTTT.

This clone was detected a few times. The V and J genes are TRBV19 and TRBJ1-4; TRBD1 is a possible D gene (6 bases). Looked up from germline, CDR1 is LNHDA and CDR2 is SQIVND (reference sequence). V was clipped by 5 bases and J by 6 bases, with 13 bases between them. This CDR3 has 14 amino acids. CDR3 region: CASSPRDIHEKLFF. The DNA of the CDR3 is TGTGCCAGTAGTCCCCGGGACATACATGAAAAACTGTTTTTT.

This clone was detected only a few times. The chain uses TRBV5-6 and TRBJ2-3, with 9 bases lining up with TRBD2. Germline values: CDR1 SGHDT, CDR2 YYEEEE. Trimming took 4 bases from V and 8 from J; bases not matched to a gene: 14. This CDR3 has 16 amino acids. CDR3 sequence: CASSPRPAGGPGTQYF. The CDR3 region has the DNA TGTGCCAGCAGCCCCCGGCCCGCGGGAGGGCCCGGTACGCAGTATTTT.

The gene calls are TRBV19 and TRBJ1-1, with D unresolved. The CDR3 extends over 15 amino acids. V lost 8 bases, J lost 0 bases, and 16 bases lay in between. Germline lookup yields CDR1 LNHDA and CDR2 SQIVND (reference sequence). CDR3 amino acids: CASGEGTLMNTEAFF. The CDR3 nucleotides are TGTGCCAGTGGTGAGGGCACCCTAATGAACACTGAAGCTTTCTTT.

The J gene is TRBJ1-2, the V gene TRBV2; 10 bases align to TRBD1. V shed 8 bases and J 1 base; nucleotides not matched to a gene: 7. The germline V gene encodes CDR1 SNHLY and CDR2 FYNNEI. The length of the CDR3 is 15 residues. The CDR3 protein is CASGVGTGVNYGYTF. The CDR3 DNA reads as TGTGCCAGCGGGGTGGGGACAGGGGTTAACTATGGCTACACCTTC.

The J gene is TRBJ2-3, the V gene TRBV29-1; TRBD2 agrees at 12 bases. In germline, CDR1 is SQVTM, CDR2 ANQGSEA. J gave up 5 bases and V 4 bases, and 10 bases lay outside the gene matches. The CDR3 length is 16 residues. As DNA, the CDR3 is TGCAGCGTTGGCCTGGAACTAGCGGGAGGAGGAGATACGCAGTATTTT. It specifies CSVGLELAGGGDTQYF.

The chain has TRBV27 and TRBJ2-7; 7 nucleotides align to TRBD1. This CDR3 has 12 residues. V trimming: 6 bases; J trimming: 6 bases; junction bases outside the gene matches: 5. The V gene's germline CDR1 is MNHEY and CDR2 SMNVEV (reference sequence). CDR3 sequence (DNA): TGTGCCAGCAGAGAGACAGGGAGCGAGCAGTACTTC. Translated: CASRETGSEQYF.

The chain joins TRBV27 to TRBJ1-4; D is unclear. The germline V gene has CDR1 MNHEY and CDR2 SMNVEV (reference sequence). V shed 2 bases and J shed 5 bases, with 18 bases lying between them. The CDR3 has 17 residues. Here the CDR3 DNA reads TGTGCCAGCAGTTTAGGTCGCGGTTCTGGTTCCAATGAAAAACTGTTTTTT. Translating it yields CASSLGRGSGSNEKLFF.

The gene calls are TRBV5-7 and TRBJ1-4, with 7 bases that match TRBD1. TRBV5-7 qualifies as an ORF whose function is uncertain. The CDR3 consists of 16 residues. Trimming cost V 4 bases and J 3 bases; bases outside gene matches: 9. The CDR3 reads CASSPGDSPSNEKLFF. The CDR3 region has the DNA TGTGCCAGCAGCCCGGGGGACAGTCCTTCTAATGAAAAACTGTTTTTT.

This clone was seen once. The genes are TRBV3-1 (or the pseudogene TRBV3-2) and TRBJ1-1; tentatively, D is TRBD1 (5 bases). The CDR3 consists of 14 residues. Germline V CDR1 and CDR2: LGHDT, YNNKEL (reference sequence). V dropped 1 base and J dropped 5 bases, with 11 bases sitting between them. CDR3 protein: CASSQAAGGTEAFF. CDR3 DNA sequence: TGTGCCAGCAGCCAAGCCGCTGGGGGGACTGAAGCTTTCTTT.